These 18 T cell receptor beta chains originate from one sample sequenced in a study of T cells in Graves' hyperthyroidism and ophthalmopathy. Authors of the study amplified TCR beta CDR3 regions from RNA transcripts. HTBI primers were the set used in a first-round RT-PCR of the TCR CDR3. TCRdb independently ran MiXCR on the multiplex PCR reads; one entry per CDR3 protein. The sample has a few hundred thousand distinct CDR3 sequences; approximately 15% are singletons. Sequenced material: blood. The receptors originated from a woman younger than 45 with Graves' hyperthyroidism that later progressed to Graves' ophthalmopathy.

This clonotype was seen more than once but under ten times. The rearrangement joins TRBV27 to TRBJ2-7, with D tentatively TRBD1 (6 bases). The CDR3 loop spans 13 amino acids. Trimming removed 0 bases at V and 6 bases at J, with 9 bases between. Germline V gives CDR1 MNHEY, CDR2 SMNVEV (reference sequence). CDR3 bases: TGTGCCAGCAGTTTATCCAGGGGCGGCGAGCAGTACTTC. Its protein product is CASSLSRGGEQYF.

This clonotype was detected ten times or more. This chain joins TRBV4-3 and TRBJ1-1, with D perhaps matching TRBD1 (6 bases). Germline lookup yields CDR1 LGHNA and CDR2 YSLEER. V lost 0 bases and J lost 7, with 18 bases in between. The CDR3 contains 16 residues. CDR3 DNA: TGCGCCAGCAGCCAAGACCCAACAGGGAACAACTATGAAGCTTTCTTT. Amino acids: CASSQDPTGNNYEAFF.

This chain joins TRBV9 and TRBJ1-5, with D maybe TRBD1 (5 bases). Germline V gene lookup returns CDR1 SGDLS and CDR2 YYNGEE. V was pared by 0 bases and J by 4 bases, with 11 bases between. There are 15 residues in the CDR3. CDR3 nucleotides: TGTGCCAGCAGCGTAGCGGGGGGTGGAAATCAGCCCCAGCATTTT. Protein: CASSVAGGGNQPQHF.

Remarks on this clonotype: A clone one base away is much larger, so this may be a read error. Here the CDR3 reads CASSSRERERYERFF. CDR3 in DNA: TGTGCCAGCAGCTCCCGGGAGCGGGAGCGCTATGAGCGGTTCTTC. J is TRBJ2-1 and V is TRBV3-1; 8 positions agree with TRBD2. CDR1 and CDR2 from the germline V gene are LGHDT and YNNKEL (reference sequence). The CDR3 has 15 residues.

The gene calls are TRBV11-2 and TRBJ2-7, with D unresolved. Looked up from germline, CDR1 is SGHAT and CDR2 is FQNNGV. This CDR3 contains 16 residues. The V gene lost 5 bases and the J gene lost 3 bases, with 20 bases spanning the gap. CDR3: CASSPLEQPFHYEQYF. CDR3 in DNA: TGTGCCAGCAGCCCCCTAGAACAGCCGTTCCACTACGAGCAGTACTTC.

The sample holds many counts of this clonotype. This chain connects TRBV19 to TRBJ1-1; D is unresolved. The CDR3 runs to 14 residues. The V gene's germline CDR1 is LNHDA and CDR2 SQIVND (reference sequence). Deletions cut 3 bases from V and 4 bases from J, with 12 bases between. DNA for the CDR3: TGTGCCAGTAGTATTGAAGAGATTGGCACTGAAGCTTTCTTT. This gives the protein CASSIEEIGTEAFF.

The chain carries TRBV29-1 and TRBJ2-5; the D is unclear. This CDR3 has 12 amino acids. Trimming removed 4 bases at V and 2 bases at J, with 8 bases between. Germline V lookup: CDR1 SQVTM, CDR2 ANQGSEA. The CDR3 loop is CSVAVSQETQYF. As DNA, the CDR3 is TGCAGCGTTGCAGTCAGTCAAGAGACCCAGTACTTC.

This clonotype was seen at least ten times. The chain uses TRBV18 and TRBJ1-1, with no clear D. Germline V lookup: CDR1 KGHSH, CDR2 LQKENI. The CDR3 loop spans 15 amino acids. Trimming cost V 0 bases and J 1 base, with 9 bases left between them. The CDR3 spells CASSPPQVPNTEAFF. As DNA, the CDR3 is TGTGCCAGCTCACCACCGCAGGTTCCGAACACTGAAGCTTTCTTT.

In this sample, this clonotype turned up many times. The chain links TRBV11-1 to TRBJ2-2; TRBD2 matches 7 bases. Looked up from germline, CDR1 is SGHAT and CDR2 is FQDESV (reference sequence). Trimming removed 5 bases from V and 6 bases from J; junction bases left unmatched: 9. The CDR3 sequence is 15 residues long. CDR3 residues: CASSVPGLQAGELFF. The CDR3 coding sequence is TGTGCCAGCAGCGTTCCGGGACTACAGGCCGGGGAGCTGTTTTTT.

This chain links TRBV19 with TRBJ2-1, with D unclear. The CDR3 spans 11 residues. CDR1 is LNHDA, CDR2 SQIVND, per germline (reference sequence). Trimming cost V 4 bases and J 12 bases, with 10 bases left between them. In nucleotides, the CDR3 is TGTGCCAGTAGTAGTTTTGGTGGGCAGTTCTTC. Protein sequence: CASSSFGGQFF.

This clonotype occurred a few times. Since a much larger clone is just one base distant, this may be a read error. This is likely a read error, given that the CDR3 carries no conserved phenylalanine or tryptophan at its end. The chain links TRBV27 to TRBJ2-3, with 9 positions matching TRBD1. The CDR3 runs to 14 residues. Trimming at V came to 5 bases and at J to 7 bases, leaving 7 bases not matched to a gene. Germline assignment: CDR1 MNHEY and CDR2 SMNVEV (reference sequence). The CDR3 DNA sequence: TGTGCCAGCAGTCCGGGACAGGGAAGAAATACGCAGTATTCT. Translated, it gives CASSPGQGRNTQYS.

This chain joins TRBV7-3 and TRBJ1-6, with D possibly matching TRBD1 (6 bases). Trimming left V 4 bases short and J 7 bases short, with 14 bases between. The CDR3 has 15 residues. Germline CDR1 and CDR2: SGHTA and FQGTGA. CDR3 in DNA: TGTGCCAGCAGCTCGGGGGGGGCCGCAAATTCACCCCTCCACTTT. Residues: CASSSGGAANSPLHF.

A few counts support this clonotype. The CDR3 loop reads CASSLFYGNQPQHF. The CDR3 coding sequence is TGTGCCAGCAGTTTATTTTACGGCAATCAGCCCCAGCATTTT. The gene calls are TRBV27 and TRBJ1-5; D remains ambiguous. Per the germline V gene, CDR1 is MNHEY and CDR2 is SMNVEV (reference sequence). The CDR3 consists of 14 residues. V was trimmed by 1 base and J by 2 bases, leaving 6 bases between them.

This chain's CDR3 is CSARDLQWSENIQYF. CDR3 nucleotides: TGCAGTGCTAGAGATCTTCAATGGTCCGAAAACATTCAGTACTTC. J is TRBJ2-4 and V is TRBV20-1; D is undetermined. This CDR3 region has 15 residues. Between the trimmed V and J ends, which lost 0 bases and 5 bases, there was a span of 14 bases. Germline V CDR1 and CDR2: DFQATT, SNEGSKA (reference sequence).

This clonotype has more than one count but fewer than ten. The V gene is TRBV6-1, the J gene TRBJ1-2; 10 nucleotides match TRBD1. The CDR3 spans 15 residues. The junction had 13 bases not matched to a gene; V was cut back by 10 bases and J by 5 bases. Germline V gene sequence: CDR1 MNHNS, CDR2 SASEGT. CDR3 residues: CATRIRDRGGYGYTF. The CDR3 nucleotides are TGTGCCACCCGTATCCGGGACAGGGGAGGGTATGGCTACACCTTC.

This chain uses TRBV3-1 with TRBJ2-6; 8 bases align to TRBD2. Germline V gene sequence: CDR1 LGHDT, CDR2 YNNKEL (reference sequence). CDR3 size: 16 residues. V trimming: 0 bases; J trimming: 2 bases; junction bases outside the gene matches: 0. Here the CDR3 DNA reads TGTGCCAGCAGCCAAGAGCGGGGGGCTGGGGCCAACGTCCTGACTTTC. This encodes CASSQERGAGANVLTF.

A word on this clonotype: This could be a read error, since a much larger clone is one nucleotide away. The rearrangement uses TRBV12-3 or TRBV12-4 and TRBJ2-5, with D possibly matching TRBD2 (5 bases). The V end lost 6 bases, the J end lost 10 bases, and 27 bases lay between the germline ends. The length of the CDR3 is 16 residues. CDR3 coding DNA: TGTGCCAGCAGGTTAATGTTAAGCGGATCCAAGAGTGACCAGTACTTC. Protein: CASRLMLSGSKSDQYF.

Regarding this clonotype: A much larger clone differs from this one at a single base, so this may be a read error. V and J are TRBV13 and TRBJ2-2, with TRBD2 identical over 11 bases. Germline V gene lookup returns CDR1 PRHDT and CDR2 FYEKMQ (reference sequence). Trimming cost V 8 bases and J 0 bases; bases outside gene matches: 11. This CDR3 has 18 amino acids. CDR3 sequence: CASCSVDSGRANTGELFF. The CDR3 DNA reads as TGTGCCAGCTGCTCCGTCGATAGCGGGAGGGCGAACACCGGGGAGCTGTTTTTT.